This T cell receptor (beta chain) originates from a study of T cell responses to AZD1222 COVID-19 vaccine. Study-wide findings and caveats: Spike was spanned by vaccine-associated CD4 TCRs, which were dominant at 160-218 and 743-854.

Libraries were prepared by immunoSEQ multiplex PCR; TCRdb keeps only in-frame clonotypes and omits some of them. The repertoire holds approximately 190,000 clones, approximately 91% seen once, with nearly 1% in the top ten. Germline V gives CDR1 SGHAT, CDR2 FQNNGV. The V end lost 1 base, the J end lost 3 bases, and 15 bases lay between the germline ends. This CDR3 contains 16 residues. Worth noting for this clone: What it binds is not known.

The source of this sequence is an adult in good health. The rearrangement joins TRBV11-2 to TRBJ1-1; unclear D gene. The sample consisted of peripheral blood, taken on day 0 of AZD1222 vaccination. The CDR3: CASSLGGQWWDTEAFF. The CDR3 DNA reads as TGTGCCAGCAGCTTAGGAGGGCAGTGGTGGGACACTGAAGCTTTCTTT.